What follows are 14 T cell receptor beta chains derived from one specimen sequenced in a study of Graves' ophthalmopathy and Graves' hyperthyroidism. From RNA, the CDR3 regions of TCR beta chains were amplified and sequenced. The authors performed first-round RT-PCR with HTBI primers and then a second-round multiplex PCR. One entry per CDR3 protein results from TCRdb running MiXCR on the multiplex PCR reads. The data show roughly 500,000 distinct CDR3 sequences, around an eighth seen once. Sequences were obtained from blood. Every receptor here comes from a woman under 40 with Graves' ophthalmopathy.

This clonotype appeared a few times. This clone may be a read error of a much larger clone one base away. V is TRBV6-5 and J is TRBJ1-3; D perhaps matches TRBD1 (6 bases). There are 15 residues in the CDR3. Per the germline V gene, CDR1 is MNHEY and CDR2 is SVGAGI. The germline V and J ends were trimmed by 6 bases and 5 bases, with 17 bases remaining between them. CDR3 protein: CASRYRAIDRNTIYF. The CDR3 nucleotides read TGTGCCAGCAGATACAGGGCAATCGATAGAAACACCATATATTTT.

The table lists this clonotype with many counts. The chain employs TRBV6-1 and TRBJ1-1; maybe TRBD1 (5 bases). Trimming removed 2 bases at V and 3 bases at J, with 10 bases between. The germline gives CDR1 MNHNS, CDR2 SASEGT. The length of the CDR3 is 14 residues. The chain's CDR3 is CASSEHSRDTEAFF. CDR3 nucleotides: TGTGCCAGCAGTGAACACTCCAGGGACACTGAAGCTTTCTTT.

There are many counts of this clonotype. This rearrangement joins TRBV7-8 to TRBJ2-7; D gene unclear. This CDR3 has 13 residues. Between the trimmed V and J ends, which lost 3 bases and 6 bases, there was a span of 12 bases. Germline V CDR1 and CDR2: SGHVS, FQNEAQ. Here the CDR3 reads CASSLERLREQYF. CDR3 nucleotide sequence: TGTGCCAGCAGCTTGGAACGGCTACGCGAGCAGTACTTC.

Many counts were recorded for this clonotype. The chain combines TRBV12-3 or TRBV12-4 with TRBJ1-1; D not resolved. The V end was cut by 2 bases, the J end by 2 bases, with 9 bases between. The CDR3 loop spans 14 amino acids. The CDR3, as DNA: TGTGCCAGCAGTTTAACGAAGGGAAACACTGAAGCTTTCTTT. Translation: CASSLTKGNTEAFF.

There are a few counts of this clonotype. V is TRBV10-3 and J is TRBJ2-7; D is possibly TRBD2 (6 bases). Germline V gene lookup returns CDR1 ENHRY and CDR2 SYGVKD. This CDR3 has 14 residues. V was trimmed by 4 bases and J by 5 bases, leaving 15 bases between them. CDR3 DNA sequence: TGTGCCATCAGTGTGCGCGGGGCCGTAGACGAGCAGTACTTC. Encoded protein: CAISVRGAVDEQYF.

This clonotype was recorded at least ten times. The chain links TRBV6-5 to TRBJ1-3; tentatively, D is TRBD1 (5 bases). Trimming removed 6 bases from V and 4 bases from J, with 16 bases in between. Looked up from germline, CDR1 is MNHEY and CDR2 is SVGAGI. The CDR3 is 15 amino acids. The CDR3 spells CASSINRGGGNTIYF. Here the CDR3 DNA reads TGTGCCAGCAGCATTAATAGGGGTGGCGGAAACACCATATATTTT.

This clonotype was picked up many times. This chain links TRBV14 with TRBJ2-5; unclear D gene. Germline loops: CDR1 SGHDN, CDR2 FVKESK. Trimming pared 0 bases from V and 8 bases from J, leaving 7 bases between. The CDR3 is made up of 12 amino acids. The CDR3 DNA follows: TGTGCCAGCAGCCAAGATAGGATCACCCAGTACTTC. Translation gives CASSQDRITQYF.

This clonotype was seen many times. The chain recombines TRBV24-1 with TRBJ2-5, with 12 bases lining up with TRBD2. V trimming: 7 bases; J trimming: 0 bases; junction bases outside the gene matches: 17. The CDR3 runs to 20 residues. Germline lookup yields CDR1 KGHDR and CDR2 SFDVKD. In DNA form, the CDR3 reads TGTGCCACCAGCCCGGGACTAGCGGGCTTTCTTACCGGCTACCAAGAGACCCAGTACTTC. It codes for CATSPGLAGFLTGYQETQYF.

In its sample, this clonotype was seen many times. This chain uses TRBV7-2 with TRBJ1-5; 7 positions agree with TRBD1. From germline, CDR1 is SGHTA and CDR2 FQGNSA. CDR3 length equals 14 residues. V lost 3 bases to trimming and J lost 5 bases; unmatched junction nucleotides: 4. CDR3 sequence reads: CASSFGTVDQPQHF. The CDR3 DNA reads as TGTGCCAGCAGCTTTGGGACAGTCGATCAGCCCCAGCATTTT. The variable domain in full, with the rest retrieved from reference TRBV7-2 and TRBJ1-5, is GAGVSQSPSNKVTEKGKDVELRCDPISGHTALYWYRQSLGQGLEFLIYFQGNSAPDKSGLPSDRFSAERTGGSVSTLTIQRTQQEDSAVYLCASSFGTVDQPQHFGDGTRLSIL.

This clonotype was counted at least ten times. The gene calls are TRBV11-1 and TRBJ2-7; TRBD2 matches at 10 bases. Germline V gives CDR1 SGHAT, CDR2 FQDESV (reference sequence). V gave up 5 bases and J gave up 3 bases; unmatched junction bases: 7. The CDR3 extends over 15 amino acids. The CDR3 loop reads CASSLTSGVVYEQYF. The DNA of the CDR3 is TGTGCCAGCAGCCTCACTAGCGGGGTTGTCTACGAGCAGTACTTC.

This clonotype was seen at least ten times. The chain joins TRBV4-2 to TRBJ2-7; 10 bases are a match to TRBD1. CDR3 size: 17 residues. The V and J ends lost 0 bases and 6 bases, in that order; junction bases with no gene match: 11. CDR1 is LGHNA and CDR2 is YNFKEQ in the germline V gene. The CDR3 is CASSQEVGRTGGREQYF. The CDR3 DNA follows: TGTGCCAGCAGCCAAGAGGTCGGCCGGACAGGGGGACGCGAGCAGTACTTC.

This clonotype has ten or more counts. J is TRBJ1-3 and V is TRBV13, with 7 nucleotides matching TRBD1. V was clipped by 1 base and J by 0 bases; unmatched bases: 3. This CDR3 region has 16 residues. CDR1 and CDR2 from the germline V gene are PRHDT and FYEKMQ (reference sequence). The CDR3 nucleotides read TGTGCCAGCAGCTTAGAGGACAGGACCTCTGGAAACACCATATATTTT. It specifies CASSLEDRTSGNTIYF. The full variable domain, its missing parts supplied by reference TRBV13 and TRBJ1-3, is AAGVIQSPRHLIKEKRETATLKCYPIPRHDTVYWYQQGPGQDPQFLISFYEKMQSDKGSIPDRFSAQQFSDYHSELNMSSLELGDSALYFCASSLEDRTSGNTIYFGEGSWLTVV.

This clonotype was detected a few times. The V call is TRBV2, the J call TRBJ2-7, with D tentatively TRBD2 (5 bases). The germline V gene has CDR1 SNHLY and CDR2 FYNNEI. The CDR3 is 13 residues long. V lost 2 bases and J 5 bases, leaving 10 bases between the germline ends. The CDR3 spells CASSESLANEQYF. CDR3 nucleotides: TGTGCCAGCAGTGAATCCCTAGCAAACGAGCAGTACTTC.

This clonotype was counted ten times or more. This chain connects TRBV12-3 or TRBV12-4 to TRBJ2-3; D is possibly TRBD2 (6 bases). V lost 3 bases to trimming and J lost 1 base, with 8 bases between them. This CDR3 spans 14 amino acids. The CDR3 loop reads CASSFPSGTDTQYF. In DNA form, the CDR3 reads TGTGCCAGCAGTTTCCCTAGCGGCACAGATACGCAGTATTTT.